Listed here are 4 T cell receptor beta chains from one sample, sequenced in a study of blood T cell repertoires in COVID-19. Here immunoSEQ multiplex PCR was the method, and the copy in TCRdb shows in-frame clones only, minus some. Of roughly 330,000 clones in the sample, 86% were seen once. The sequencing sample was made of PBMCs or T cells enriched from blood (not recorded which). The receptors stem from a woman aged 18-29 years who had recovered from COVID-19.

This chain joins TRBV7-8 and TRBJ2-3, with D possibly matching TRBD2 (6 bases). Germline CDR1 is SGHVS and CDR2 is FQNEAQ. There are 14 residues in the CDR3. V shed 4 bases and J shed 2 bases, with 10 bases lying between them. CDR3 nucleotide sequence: TGTGCCAGCAGCTCCAAGGACTACACAGATACGCAGTATTTT. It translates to CASSSKDYTDTQYF.

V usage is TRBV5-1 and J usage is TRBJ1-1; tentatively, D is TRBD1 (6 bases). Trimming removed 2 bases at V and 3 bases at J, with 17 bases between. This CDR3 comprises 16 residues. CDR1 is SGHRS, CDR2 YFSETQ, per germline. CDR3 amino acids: CASSFTGPPEDTEAFF. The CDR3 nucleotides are TGCGCCAGCAGCTTTACAGGGCCACCGGAGGACACTGAAGCTTTCTTT.

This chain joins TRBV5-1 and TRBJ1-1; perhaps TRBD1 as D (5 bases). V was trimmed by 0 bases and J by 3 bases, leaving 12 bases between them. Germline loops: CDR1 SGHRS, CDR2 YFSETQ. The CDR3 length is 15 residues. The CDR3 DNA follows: TGCGCCAGCAGCTTGGGCACCGGGGGGTACACTGAAGCTTTCTTT. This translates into CASSLGTGGYTEAFF.

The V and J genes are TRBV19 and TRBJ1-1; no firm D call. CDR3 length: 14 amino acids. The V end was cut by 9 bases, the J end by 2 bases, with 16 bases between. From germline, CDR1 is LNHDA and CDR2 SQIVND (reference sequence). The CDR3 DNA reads TGTGCCAGCCGGACTCTCGGGTTAAACACTGAAGCTTTCTTT. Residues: CASRTLGLNTEAFF.